Listed below are T cell receptor beta chains from one sample, sequenced in a study of metastatic and nonmetastatic thyroid tumors. From the PCR reads, TCRdb re-called clones with MiXCR. The sample gives 15,000 to 20,000 clones, roughly 29% of which show up once; roughly a tenth is in the top ten. The source material was blood. The receptor set was obtained from a female donor with papillary thyroid cancer or a benign thyroid nodule (not recorded which). Some clones in this sample may be carry-over from other donors' samples. CDR3s include the opening cysteine and the closing phenylalanine or tryptophan. D genes are given only for firm matches. Rows give clone size only sometimes, using once, few, many, or a class for an expanded clone.

>TRBV20-1|TRBJ1-3|NA|NA
CSAKPGQRNTIYF
TGCAGTGCTAAACCAGGACAGCGAAACACCATATATTTT
>TRBV6-1|TRBJ1-1|NA|medium-sized
CASSPTGRRTEAFF
TGTGCCAGCAGTCCAACAGGGAGGAGAACTGAAGCTTTCTTT
>TRBV4-2|TRBJ2-5|NA|many
CASSSTESGLGQETQYF
TGTGCCAGCAGCTCGACGGAGTCAGGGCTGGGCCAAGAGACCCAGTACTTC
>TRBV6-5|TRBJ1-2|NA|few
CASSWGRNYGYTF
TGTGCCAGCAGTTGGGGCAGGAACTATGGCTACACCTTC
>TRBV6-5|TRBJ1-2|TRBD1|NA
CASSYRTGERYTF
TGTGCCAGCAGTTATCGTACAGGGGAGCGCTACACCTTC
>TRBV4-2|TRBJ1-4|NA|once
CASSQDGGYAEKLFF
TGTGCCAGCAGCCAAGATGGGGGGTATGCTGAAAAACTGTTTTTT
>TRBV12-3/TRBV12-4|TRBJ1-2|NA|few
CASREDSGRQYCYTF
TGTGCCAGCAGGGAGGACAGTGGGCGGCAATATTGCTACACCTTC
>TRBV11-3|TRBJ1-4|TRBD1|medium-sized
CASSFTYRGEKLFF
TGTGCCAGCAGCTTCACATACAGGGGAGAAAAACTGTTTTTT
>TRBV6-5|TRBJ1-6|NA|medium-sized
CASSYTEQNSPLHF
TGTGCCAGCAGTTATACGGAACAGAATTCACCCCTCCACTTT
>TRBV27|TRBJ1-2|NA|NA
CASSRTGMGVGYTF
TGTGCCAGCAGTCGTACAGGGATGGGGGTCGGCTACACCTTC
>TRBV7-9|TRBJ2-5|TRBD1|NA
CASSSPGTEETQYF
TGTGCCAGCAGCTCCCCAGGGACAGAAGAGACCCAGTACTTC
>TRBV3-1|TRBJ2-5|TRBD2|NA
CASSLSGTSGIGETQYF
TGTGCCAGCAGCCTCAGCGGGACTAGCGGGATCGGAGAGACCCAGTACTTC
>TRBV4-1|TRBJ2-5|NA|few
CASSPIGRQEDQYF
TGCGCCAGCAGCCCGATAGGACGGCAAGAGGACCAGTACTTC
>TRBV4-2|TRBJ2-7|TRBD2|NA
CASSQELAGGYEQYF
TGTGCCAGCAGCCAAGAACTAGCGGGAGGCTACGAGCAGTACTTC
>TRBV7-2|TRBJ2-3|NA|NA
CASSISDTQYF
TGTGCCAGCAGCATATCAGATACGCAGTATTTT
>TRBV30|TRBJ1-4|TRBD1|many
CAWGQGVATNEKLFF
TGTGCCTGGGGACAGGGAGTTGCAACTAATGAAAAACTGTTTTTT
>TRBV5-5|TRBJ2-2|NA|NA
CASSLWENTGELFF
TGTGCCAGCAGCCTTTGGGAGAACACCGGGGAGCTGTTTTTT
>TRBV10-3|TRBJ2-5|TRBD2|NA
CAISEEGLLAGAKRWTQYF
TGTGCCATCAGTGAAGAAGGATTGCTAGCGGGGGCCAAAAGGTGGACCCAGTACTTC
>TRBV2|TRBJ1-5|NA|few
CASSIQGGNQPQHF
TGTGCCAGCAGTATACAGGGAGGCAATCAGCCCCAGCATTTT
>TRBV9|TRBJ2-7|NA|NA
CASSSGTTTYEQYF
TGTGCCAGCAGCTCCGGGACAACTACCTACGAGCAGTACTTC
>TRBV6-1|TRBJ2-3|TRBD1|NA
CASETGQGTDTQYF
TGTGCCAGCGAAACCGGACAGGGTACAGATACGCAGTATTTT
>TRBV6-1|TRBJ2-1|NA|many
CASSEGLLVGARGQFF
TGTGCCAGCAGTGAAGGTCTACTAGTGGGGGCCCGTGGGCAGTTCTTC
>TRBV3-1|TRBJ1-5|NA|NA
CASSQGGQPQHF
TGTGCCAGCAGCCAAGGGGGTCAGCCCCAGCATTTT
>TRBV30|TRBJ2-7|NA|NA
CAWSVQGYEQYF
TGTGCCTGGAGTGTACAAGGCTACGAGCAGTACTTC
>TRBV5-5|TRBJ1-4|TRBD1|many
CASSLGGQGPRREKLFF
TGTGCCAGCAGCTTGGGAGGACAGGGCCCTCGAAGAGAAAAACTGTTTTTT
>TRBV10-1|TRBJ2-3|NA|many
CASSVSGRPDTQYF
TGCGCCAGCAGTGTTTCAGGGCGGCCAGATACGCAGTATTTT
>TRBV5-1|TRBJ2-5|TRBD1|many
CASSLGAGGSQTQYF
TGCGCCAGCAGCTTGGGGGCAGGGGGCAGCCAGACCCAGTACTTC
>TRBV7-9|TRBJ2-6|NA|NA
CASSLYSWANFLTF
TGTGCCAGCAGCTTATACTCTTGGGCCAACTTCCTGACTTTC
>TRBV3-1|TRBJ2-3|NA|NA
CASGWEYTDTQYF
TGTGCCAGCGGCTGGGAGTACACAGATACGCAGTATTTT
>TRBV5-1|TRBJ2-5|TRBD1|NA
CASSSDRPQETQYF
TGCGCCAGCAGCTCGGACAGGCCCCAAGAGACCCAGTACTTC
>TRBV30|TRBJ2-7|TRBD1|medium-sized
CAWARNRDSYEQYF
TGTGCCTGGGCAAGGAATCGGGACAGCTACGAGCAGTACTTC
>TRBV9|TRBJ2-7|TRBD2|NA
CASIPRSGGAYEQYF
TGTGCCAGCATCCCCCGCAGTGGGGGGGCCTACGAGCAGTACTTC
>TRBV6-2/TRBV6-3|TRBJ2-7|TRBD1|medium-sized
CATMDRVSEQYF
TGTGCCACCATGGACAGGGTGAGTGAGCAGTACTTC
>TRBV2|TRBJ1-2|NA|NA
CASSENGPGDMRGYTF
TGTGCCAGCAGTGAAAATGGGCCAGGGGATATGCGGGGCTACACCTTC
>TRBV28|TRBJ2-3|NA|many
CASGSGQSTDTQYF
TGTGCCAGCGGTTCAGGACAGTCCACAGATACGCAGTATTTT
>TRBV20-1|TRBJ2-2|NA|NA
CSARVGSANTGELFF
TGCAGTGCTAGAGTGGGTAGCGCAAACACCGGGGAGCTGTTTTTT
>TRBV11-2|TRBJ2-7|NA|NA
CVSSLGGERNEQYF
TGTGTCAGCAGCTTAGGAGGAGAACGCAACGAGCAGTACTTC
>TRBV7-9|TRBJ1-1|NA|NA
CASSSNRLMGRFF
TGTGCCAGCAGTTCCAACAGGCTGATGGGGAGGTTCTTT
>TRBV24-1|TRBJ2-7|TRBD1|medium-sized
CATSGGQSSYEQYF
TGTGCCACCAGTGGGGGACAGTCGTCCTACGAGCAGTACTTC
>TRBV9|TRBJ2-5|NA|many
CASSPPRAAGRETQYF
TGTGCCAGCAGCCCGCCCCGGGCCGCCGGTAGAGAGACCCAGTACTTC
>TRBV6-1|TRBJ2-7|NA|NA
CASSGAYEQYF
TGTGCCAGCAGCGGGGCCTACGAGCAGTACTTC
>TRBV27|TRBJ1-1|NA|NA
CASSLLGDTEAFF
TGTGCCAGCAGTTTATTGGGGGACACTGAAGCTTTCTTT
>TRBV9|TRBJ2-7|NA|many
CASSVAPDGSYEQYF
TGTGCCAGCAGCGTAGCCCCCGACGGGTCCTACGAGCAGTACTTC
>TRBV6-5|TRBJ2-1|NA|large
CASSYSGADEQFF
TGTGCCAGCAGTTACTCGGGGGCGGATGAGCAGTTCTTC
>TRBV24-1|TRBJ2-7|TRBD1|NA
CATSDSGTGEQYF
TGTGCCACCAGTGATTCCGGGACAGGCGAGCAGTACTTC
>TRBV30|TRBJ2-2|TRBD2|NA
CAWSKKVLAGGLNTGELFF
TGTGCCTGGAGTAAAAAAGTTCTAGCGGGAGGATTGAACACCGGGGAGCTGTTTTTT
>TRBV9|TRBJ1-1|NA|NA
CASSVGGGGVNTEAFF
TGTGCCAGCAGCGTAGGGGGAGGTGGGGTGAACACTGAAGCTTTCTTT
>TRBV13|TRBJ2-1|NA|many
CASSLHSVMTEQFF
TGTGCCAGCAGCTTACACAGCGTCATGACTGAGCAGTTCTTC
>TRBV6-1|TRBJ1-2|NA|medium-sized
CASSELTSNYGYTF
TGTGCCAGCAGTGAACTCACAAGTAACTATGGCTACACCTTC
>TRBV12-3/TRBV12-4|TRBJ1-1|NA|many
CASSSLGLLWEAFF
TGTGCCAGCAGCTCACTGGGGTTACTGTGGGAAGCTTTCTTT
>TRBV20-1|TRBJ2-3|TRBD2|many
CSARGPTSGGHWDTQYF
TGCAGTGCTAGAGGCCCGACTAGCGGGGGCCATTGGGATACGCAGTATTTT
>TRBV11-2|TRBJ2-7|NA|NA
CASSLHRSSYEQYF
TGTGCCAGCAGCTTGCACAGGAGTTCCTACGAGCAGTACTTC
>TRBV5-6|TRBJ2-3|TRBD1|NA
CASSLTAGGRTDTQYF
TGTGCCAGCAGCTTGACTGCAGGGGGCCGCACAGATACGCAGTATTTT
>TRBV12-3/TRBV12-4|TRBJ1-1|TRBD1|medium-sized
CASSFSDRATEAFF
TGTGCCAGCAGTTTTAGCGACAGGGCCACTGAAGCTTTCTTT
>TRBV28|TRBJ2-2|NA|medium-sized
CASSPPGHYTGELFF
TGTGCCAGCAGCCCCCCGGGACATTATACCGGGGAGCTGTTTTTT